This T cell receptor (beta chain) appears in the sequencing data of a study of T cell responses to AZD1222 COVID-19 vaccine. Notes on the study in general: Scientists sampled the repertoires only once the peak T cell response had passed. Vaccine-associated CD4 TCRs spanned spike, dominant at 160-218 and 743-854. Rises in breadth and depth of Spike-specific TCRs came after two AZD1222 doses.

V gave up 4 bases and J gave up 0 bases, with 20 bases separating them. Germline loops: CDR1 SGHRS, CDR2 YFSETQ. CDR3 length: 19 residues. Sequenced by immunoSEQ multiplex PCR; TCRdb stores in-frame clones only, minus some. Of around 150,000 clones listed, less than 95% are singletons. As regards this clone: Antigen unknown.

This sequence was found in an adult who received the MenACWY meningococcal vaccine as a control. The chain is built from TRBV5-1 and TRBJ2-6, with TRBD1 as a possible D gene (6 bases). Material: peripheral blood, obtained 28 days after the second dose of the MenACWY control vaccine. In DNA, the CDR3 is TGCGCCAGCAGCCCCTACGGGACACTTACGAGCTCTGGGGCCAACGTCCTGACTTTC. Protein product: CASSPYGTLTSSGANVLTF.